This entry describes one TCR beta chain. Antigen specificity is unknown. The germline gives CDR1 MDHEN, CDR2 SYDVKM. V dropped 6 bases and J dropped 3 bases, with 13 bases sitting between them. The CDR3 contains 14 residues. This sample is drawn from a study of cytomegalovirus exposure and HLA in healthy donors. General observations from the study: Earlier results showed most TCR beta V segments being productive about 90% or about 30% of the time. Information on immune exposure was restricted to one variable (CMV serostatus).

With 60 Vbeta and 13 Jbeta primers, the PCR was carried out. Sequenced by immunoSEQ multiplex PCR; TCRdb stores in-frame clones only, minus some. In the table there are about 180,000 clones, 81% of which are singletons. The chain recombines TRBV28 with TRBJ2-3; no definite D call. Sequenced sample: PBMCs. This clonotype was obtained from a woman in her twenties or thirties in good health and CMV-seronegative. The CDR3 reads CASSLPDLTDTQYF. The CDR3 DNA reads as TGTGCCAGCAGCCTCCCCGACTTAACAGATACGCAGTATTTT. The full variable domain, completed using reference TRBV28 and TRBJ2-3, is DVKVTQSSRYLVKRTGEKVFLECVQDMDHENMFWYRQDPGLGLRLIYFSYDVKMKEKGDIPEGYSVSREKKERFSLILESASTNQTSMYLCASSLPDLTDTQYFGPGTRLTVL.